These 22 T cell receptor beta chains were sequenced from one sample in a study of CD8 T cells in ankylosing spondylitis (dated by TCRdb to about 2017). The antigens for these receptors are not known. The study at large found these results: Blood from ankylosing spondylitis patients appeared to be characterized by a TCR beta motif composed of under ten highly homologous amino acid variants.

The method behind the library was 5' RACE. Sequenced using an Illumina HiSeq 2500. Using fastp at Q25 and MiXCR, TCRdb reprocessed the public reads and kept productive beta chains. For every CDR3 protein sequence, its rows merge into one entry that carries the most common genes and DNA. Recorded for this sample are hundreds of thousands of distinct CDR3 sequences; about 11% of them occurred a single time. About 0.49% of the sample belongs to the ten largest clones. The sequencing sample was made of blood, either unsorted or a sorted T cell fraction (not recorded which). The receptor set was obtained from a male donor with ankylosing spondylitis.

J is TRBJ2-7 and V is TRBV20-1, with D unclear. Germline loops: CDR1 DFQATT, CDR2 SNEGSKA (reference sequence). V shed 0 bases and J shed 3 bases, with 15 bases lying between them. This CDR3 has 15 residues. CDR3 DNA: TGCAGTGCTAGAGATAGGAAGAGAGTTGGCTACGAGCAGTACTTC. Amino acids: CSARDRKRVGYEQYF.

This clonotype was seen only a few times. The chain employs TRBV2 and TRBJ1-2; D not certain. The CDR3 consists of 12 residues. The V gene lost 3 bases and the J gene lost 0 bases, with 2 bases spanning the gap. From germline, CDR1 is SNHLY and CDR2 FYNNEI. The CDR3, as DNA: TGTGCCAGCAGTGATGCTAACTATGGCTACACCTTC. Amino acids: CASSDANYGYTF. Supplemented by reference TRBV2 and TRBJ1-2, the full variable domain reads EPEVTQTPSHQVTQMGQEVILRCVPISNHLYFYWYRQILGQKVEFLVSFYNNEISEKSEIFDDQFSVERPDGSNFTLKIRSTKLEDSAMYFCASSDANYGYTFGSGTRLTVV.

This clonotype was observed a handful of times. The rearrangement links TRBV20-1 to TRBJ2-1; 14 positions match TRBD2. The CDR3 spans 17 residues. Trimming removed 3 bases from V and 4 bases from J; junction bases left unmatched: 8. Germline values: CDR1 DFQATT, CDR2 SNEGSKA (reference sequence). The CDR3 bases are TGCAGTGCTAGGACTAGCGGGGGGGCATTTGGGTACAATGAGCAGTTCTTC. Translating it yields CSARTSGGAFGYNEQFF.

This clonotype was seen a few times. The genes are TRBV11-1 and TRBJ2-7; a possible D gene is TRBD2 (5 bases). The CDR3 is 14 amino acids. Germline CDR1 SGHAT, CDR2 FQDESV (reference sequence). The V end lost 2 bases, the J end lost 5 bases, and 13 bases lay between the germline ends. The CDR3 here is CASSLFEGSHEQYF. The CDR3 nucleotides read TGTGCCAGCAGCTTATTTGAGGGAAGCCACGAGCAGTACTTC. Full variable domain (missing parts from reference TRBV11-1 and TRBJ2-7): EAEVAQSPRYKITEKSQAVAFWCDPISGHATLYWYRQILGQGPELLVQFQDESVVDDSQLPKDRFSAERLKGVDSTLKIQPAELGDSAMYLCASSLFEGSHEQYFGPGTRLTVT.

V is TRBV5-1 and J is TRBJ1-2; D is perhaps TRBD1 (6 bases). Germline V gene lookup returns CDR1 SGHRS and CDR2 YFSETQ. Trimming pared 4 bases from V and 2 bases from J, leaving 15 bases between. This CDR3 comprises 15 residues. The CDR3 coding sequence is TGCGCCAGCAGCCGGGACACCACCTCCAACTATGGCTACACCTTC. Its translation: CASSRDTTSNYGYTF. The full variable domain, completed using reference TRBV5-1 and TRBJ1-2, is KAGVTQTPRYLIKTRGQQVTLSCSPISGHRSVSWYQQTPGQGLQFLFEYFSETQRNKGNFPGRFSGRQFSNSRSEMNVSTLELGDSALYLCASSRDTTSNYGYTFGSGTRLTVV.

This chain joins TRBV6-2 or TRBV6-3 and TRBJ2-1; D tentatively fits TRBD1 or TRBD2 (5 bases each). Germline V CDR1 and CDR2: MNHEY, SVGEGT. This CDR3 contains 16 residues. Trimming shortened V by 6 bases and J by 0 bases, and 15 bases separated the two germline ends. The CDR3 DNA follows: TGTGCCAGCAGCCCACGTGAGGGGAGCTCCTACAATGAGCAGTTCTTC. Translation gives CASSPREGSSYNEQFF.

The chain couples TRBV20-1 to TRBJ2-1, with D unclear. V gave up 3 bases and J gave up 6 bases, with 12 bases separating them. There are 13 residues in the CDR3. Per the germline V gene, CDR1 is DFQATT and CDR2 is SNEGSKA (reference sequence). The CDR3 DNA reads as TGCAGTGCTAGGGGATCCCGGTTCAATGAGCAGTTCTTC. This gives the protein CSARGSRFNEQFF.

The sample holds a few counts of this clonotype. The chain uses TRBV6-1 and TRBJ2-1; D remains unclear. V lost 6 bases, J lost 3 bases, and 12 bases lay in between. Germline V gene data show CDR1 as MNHNS and CDR2 as SASEGT. The CDR3 loop spans 14 amino acids. The CDR3 DNA follows: TGTGCCAGCAGACCCACCGACGGCTACAATGAGCAGTTCTTC. This gives the protein CASRPTDGYNEQFF.

This clonotype was recorded at least ten times. The rearrangement uses TRBV4-1 and TRBJ1-2; the D is unclear. The ends were cut back, 1 base at V and 3 bases at J, with 12 bases in the middle. The CDR3 spans 15 residues. Germline V gives CDR1 MGHRA, CDR2 YSYEKL. DNA for the CDR3: TGCGCCAGCAGCCAAGCCCCCGGGGTGGACTATGGCTACACCTTC. This sequence encodes CASSQAPGVDYGYTF.

This chain uses TRBV12-3 or TRBV12-4 with TRBJ1-1, with D perhaps matching TRBD1 (5 bases). This CDR3 region has 16 residues. The V end was cut by 6 bases, the J end by 2 bases, with 19 bases between. The CDR3 region has the DNA TGTGCCAGCAGCCGCCGGGCCAGGGCTATAAACACTGAAGCTTTCTTT. The encoded protein is CASSRRARAINTEAFF.

V and J are TRBV10-3 and TRBJ2-5; D remains unclear. CDR1 ENHRY and CDR2 SYGVKD come from the germline V gene. The CDR3 runs to 13 residues. V lost 6 bases and J 5 bases, leaving 13 bases between the germline ends. The CDR3 bases are TGTGCCATCAGGGACCCCGGGTGGGAGACCCAGTACTTC. Translating it yields CAIRDPGWETQYF.

This clonotype was counted a few times. The chain carries TRBV12-3 or TRBV12-4 and TRBJ2-7; D tentatively fits TRBD1 or TRBD2 (5 bases each). Trimming removed 7 bases at V and 2 bases at J, with 15 bases between. This CDR3 contains 14 residues. The CDR3 DNA follows: TGTGCCAGCACTTTCCGGGGCGGAACCTACGAGCAGTACTTC. This codes for CASTFRGGTYEQYF.

V usage is TRBV28 and J usage is TRBJ2-7, with 11 bases fitting TRBD1. The V gene's germline CDR1 is MDHEN and CDR2 SYDVKM. There are 15 residues in the CDR3. V was clipped by 6 bases and J by 3 bases; unmatched bases: 7. In DNA form, the CDR3 reads TGTGCCAGCAGCCGAAGGACAGGGGGCGGCTACGAGCAGTACTTC. Translation: CASSRRTGGGYEQYF.

A few counts support this clonotype. This chain joins TRBV15 and TRBJ1-6; D gene ambiguous. CDR3 size: 14 residues. V dropped 3 bases and J dropped 0 bases, with 3 bases sitting between them. Germline lookup yields CDR1 LNHNV and CDR2 YYDKDF (reference sequence). This chain's CDR3 is CATSRDSYNSPLHF. The CDR3 DNA reads as TGTGCCACCAGCAGGGACTCCTATAATTCACCCCTCCACTTT.

This clonotype came up many times. The J gene is TRBJ1-5, the V gene TRBV6-6; D is unclear. The CDR3 contains 12 residues. Germline assignment: CDR1 MNHNY and CDR2 SVGAGI (reference sequence). V lost 4 bases and J lost 6, with 7 bases in between. The CDR3 region has the DNA TGTGCCAGCAGTTTTCTCGGTCAGCCCCAGCATTTT. It codes for CASSFLGQPQHF.

This chain connects TRBV19 to TRBJ2-1; 14 bases agree with TRBD2. The CDR3 has 17 residues. The V gene end was trimmed by 5 bases and the J gene end by 6 bases; junction bases not matched to a gene: 9. The germline gives CDR1 LNHDA, CDR2 SQIVND (reference sequence). The CDR3 DNA reads as TGTGCCAGTAGTGCGGGACTAGCGGGAGTGGGGATCAATGAGCAGTTCTTC. Translated: CASSAGLAGVGINEQFF.

This clonotype was picked up many times. V gene TRBV29-1 combines with J gene TRBJ2-3; TRBD1 might be the D (6 bases). The CDR3 sequence is 12 residues long. CDR1 and CDR2 from the germline V gene are SQVTM and ANQGSEA. V lost 4 bases, J lost 4 bases, and 9 bases lay in between. DNA for the CDR3: TGCAGCGTTGTGCCAGGGGCAGATACGCAGTATTTT. Amino acids: CSVVPGADTQYF.

This clonotype has at least ten counts. This rearrangement joins TRBV2 to TRBJ2-2; D is undetermined. The CDR3 runs 14 residues. The V end lost 5 bases, the J end lost 1 base, and 8 bases lay between the germline ends. The V gene's germline CDR1 is SNHLY and CDR2 FYNNEI. CDR3 amino acids: CASSLYGNTGELFF. The CDR3 nucleotides read TGTGCCAGCAGTTTGTATGGGAACACCGGGGAGCTGTTTTTT.

This clonotype was counted only a few times. The germline gene is not matched at one end of the junction; a read error may be the cause. The rearrangement links TRBV10-1 to TRBJ2-7; D may match TRBD1 or TRBD2 (5 bases each). Germline V gene sequence: CDR1 WNHNN, CDR2 SYGVQD (reference sequence). The CDR3 is 12 amino acids. The CDR3 DNA is TGCGCCAGCAGTGAAGGGGACGGGATTCCTGACTTC. The encoded protein is CASSEGDGIPDF.

This clonotype was detected a few times. The rearrangement joins TRBV5-6 to TRBJ2-1; no clear D gene. The CDR3 spans 12 residues. The germline V gene has CDR1 SGHDT and CDR2 YYEEEE. Deletions cut 2 bases from V and 6 bases from J, with 6 bases between. In DNA, the CDR3 is TGTGCCAGCAGCTTCGGCCTCAATGAGCAGTTCTTC. This gives the protein CASSFGLNEQFF.

This clonotype was found a few times. This sequence joins TRBV13 and TRBJ1-2, with 9 bases identical to TRBD1. V gave up 4 bases and J gave up 4 bases; unmatched junction bases: 7. In germline, CDR1 is PRHDT, CDR2 FYEKMQ (reference sequence). The CDR3 loop spans 15 amino acids. The chain's CDR3 is CASSYGQGQGYGYTF. The CDR3 DNA follows: TGTGCCAGCAGCTATGGACAGGGGCAGGGCTATGGCTACACCTTC. Looking up the rest from reference TRBV13 and TRBJ1-2 gives the full variable domain: AAGVIQSPRHLIKEKRETATLKCYPIPRHDTVYWYQQGPGQDPQFLISFYEKMQSDKGSIPDRFSAQQFSDYHSELNMSSLELGDSALYFCASSYGQGQGYGYTFGSGTRLTVV.

This clonotype appeared many times. This chain joins TRBV29-1 and TRBJ2-3, with D possibly called TRBD1 or TRBD2 (6 bases each). The CDR3 contains 16 residues. Germline CDR1 and CDR2: SQVTM and ANQGSEA. The V and J ends lost 3 bases and 3 bases respectively, with 19 bases between them. In DNA form, the CDR3 reads TGCAGCGTTGACGGGGGACAATCCTTGGGGACAGATACGCAGTATTTT. This translates into CSVDGGQSLGTDTQYF.